Each of the 10 T cell receptor beta chains below was sequenced from the same sample in a study of blood T cells in healthy people across ages. Combining a sample-barcoded 5' primer with a J-beta primer mix, a second PCR ran for about 7 to 12 cycles. TCRdb itself ran the 5' RACE reads through MiXCR, one entry per CDR3 protein. The data hold about 780,000 distinct CDR3 sequences, with roughly 24% observed a single time. The same data also contributed to another study, on T cells of mothers and their children.

Sequencing was done on a sample of blood. The receptors derive from a boy aged 5 to 17 in good health.

This rearrangement joins TRBV29-1 to TRBJ2-7; the D is unclear. Deletions cut 4 bases from V and 4 bases from J, with 11 bases between. CDR1 SQVTM and CDR2 ANQGSEA come from the germline V gene. This CDR3 has 12 amino acids. This CDR3 reads CSVVGPQYEQYF. Written as DNA, the CDR3 is TGCAGCGTTGTCGGGCCCCAATACGAGCAGTACTTC.

This clonotype was recorded many times. CDR3 DNA sequence: TGTGCCAGCAGTACACTGGGACTGGTCTACGAGCAGTACTTC. Protein: CASSTLGLVYEQYF. The chain recombines TRBV3-1 with TRBJ2-7; tentatively, D is TRBD2 (6 bases). The V gene's germline CDR1 is LGHDT and CDR2 YNNKEL (reference sequence). This CDR3 comprises 14 residues. Trimming stripped 6 bases from V and 3 bases from J, with 15 bases between.

V usage is TRBV12-3 or TRBV12-4 and J usage is TRBJ2-1; 7 nucleotides align to TRBD1. Unmatched junction bases numbered 6, after V lost 7 bases and J lost 0 bases. The CDR3 extends over 15 amino acids. CDR3 residues: CASTLGGYSYNEQFF. CDR3 DNA sequence: TGTGCCAGCACCCTAGGGGGCTACTCCTACAATGAGCAGTTCTTC.

The table lists this clonotype with a count of one. The genes are TRBV7-9 and TRBJ2-4; weak D call: TRBD1 (7 bases). The ends were cut back, 4 bases at V and 0 bases at J, with 19 bases in the middle. The V gene's germline CDR1 is SEHNR and CDR2 FQNEAQ (reference sequence). The CDR3 runs 18 residues. This CDR3 is CASSSGRGQKLAKNIQYF. The CDR3 DNA sequence: TGTGCCAGCAGCTCAGGGCGGGGACAGAAACTAGCCAAAAACATTCAGTACTTC.

The chain has TRBV28 and TRBJ1-2; 8 nucleotides match TRBD1. This CDR3 spans 13 amino acids. The V segment lost 2 bases and the J segment 8 bases; nucleotides outside the gene matches: 4. Germline loops: CDR1 MDHEN, CDR2 SYDVKM. CDR3 bases: TGTGCCAGCAGTTTAAGCAGGGGGCGCGGCTACACCTTC. It is translated as CASSLSRGRGYTF.

This clonotype was detected a few times. The gene calls are TRBV27 and TRBJ2-6; tentative D call: TRBD1 (5 bases). Trimming took 6 bases from V and 2 from J, leaving 11 bases between them. Looked up from germline, CDR1 is MNHEY and CDR2 is SMNVEV (reference sequence). This CDR3 spans 15 amino acids. CDR3 in amino acids: CASSPTGAGANVLTF. The DNA for the CDR3 is TGTGCCAGCAGCCCCACAGGAGCTGGGGCCAACGTCCTGACTTTC. The full variable domain, rest sourced from reference TRBV27 and TRBJ2-6, is EAQVTQNPRYLITVTGKKLTVTCSQNMNHEYMSWYRQDPGLGLRQIYYSMNVEVTDKGDVPEGYKVSRKEKRNFPLILESPSPNQTSLYFCASSPTGAGANVLTFGAGSRLTVL.

This chain uses TRBV4-3 with TRBJ2-1, with TRBD2 matching over 9 bases. The CDR3 consists of 16 residues. After removal of 0 bases from V and 7 bases from J, the junction contained 7 bases not matched to a gene. Per the germline V gene, CDR1 is LGHNA and CDR2 is YSLEER. CDR3 coding DNA: TGCGCCAGCAGCCAAGAAACGGCGGGAGGGCAGAATGAGCAGTTCTTC. Its protein is CASSQETAGGQNEQFF.

V and J are TRBV12-3 or TRBV12-4 and TRBJ2-7, with a weak D call TRBD2 (5 bases). Trimming cost V 5 bases and J 6 bases, with 11 bases left between them. CDR3 length: 12 amino acids. The CDR3 bases are TGTGCCAGCAGTCCCCTAGCAGGCGAGCAGTACTTC. Amino acid sequence: CASSPLAGEQYF.

The table lists this clonotype with a few counts. The V gene is TRBV29-1, the J gene TRBJ2-7; 8 bases agree with TRBD1. The CDR3 contains 19 residues. V shed 1 base, J shed 0 bases, and the junction held 17 bases outside the gene matches. CDR1 and CDR2 from the germline V gene are SQVTM and ANQGSEA. The CDR3 protein is CSVEGVGDRRPPVSYEQYF. CDR3 DNA: TGCAGCGTTGAAGGCGTAGGGGACAGGAGACCTCCGGTCTCCTACGAGCAGTACTTC.

V is TRBV6-6 and J is TRBJ2-3; D is perhaps TRBD2 (6 bases). CDR3 length: 16 residues. CDR1 is MNHNY and CDR2 is SVGAGI in the germline V gene (reference sequence). Trimming left V 2 bases short and J 2 bases short, with 14 bases between. The CDR3 DNA is TGTGCCAGCAGTTACCTAAAGACTAGTTCCACAGATACGCAGTATTTT. Translating gives CASSYLKTSSTDTQYF.